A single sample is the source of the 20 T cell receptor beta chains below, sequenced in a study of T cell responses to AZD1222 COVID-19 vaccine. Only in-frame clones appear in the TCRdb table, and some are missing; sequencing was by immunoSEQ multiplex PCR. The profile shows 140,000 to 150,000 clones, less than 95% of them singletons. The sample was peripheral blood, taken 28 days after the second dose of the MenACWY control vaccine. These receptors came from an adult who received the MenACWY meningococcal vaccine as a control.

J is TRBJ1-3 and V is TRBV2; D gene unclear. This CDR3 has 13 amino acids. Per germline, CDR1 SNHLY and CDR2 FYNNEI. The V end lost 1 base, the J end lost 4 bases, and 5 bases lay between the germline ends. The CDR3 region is CASSEGPGNTIYF. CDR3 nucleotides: TGTGCCAGCAGTGAAGGGCCGGGAAACACCATATATTTT.

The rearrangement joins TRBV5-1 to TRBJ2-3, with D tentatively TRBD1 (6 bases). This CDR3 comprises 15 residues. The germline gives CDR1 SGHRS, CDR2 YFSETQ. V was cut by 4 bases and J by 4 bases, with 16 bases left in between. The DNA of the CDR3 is TGCGCCAGCAGCCCGCTGGGGGCCCCCCCAGATACGCAGTATTTT. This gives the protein CASSPLGAPPDTQYF.

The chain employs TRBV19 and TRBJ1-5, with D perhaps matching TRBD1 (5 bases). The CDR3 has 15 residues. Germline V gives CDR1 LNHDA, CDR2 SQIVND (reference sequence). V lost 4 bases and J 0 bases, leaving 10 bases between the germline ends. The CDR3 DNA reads TGTGCCAGTAGTAAGGGACGGTCTAGCAATCAGCCCCAGCATTTT. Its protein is CASSKGRSSNQPQHF.

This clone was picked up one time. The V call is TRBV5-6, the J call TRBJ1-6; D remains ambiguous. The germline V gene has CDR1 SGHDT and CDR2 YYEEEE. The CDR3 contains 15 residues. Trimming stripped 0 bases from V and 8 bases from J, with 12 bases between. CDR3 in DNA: TGTGCCAGCAGCTTGGCGGGAAGGCGGGATTCACCCCTCCACTTT. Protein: CASSLAGRRDSPLHF.

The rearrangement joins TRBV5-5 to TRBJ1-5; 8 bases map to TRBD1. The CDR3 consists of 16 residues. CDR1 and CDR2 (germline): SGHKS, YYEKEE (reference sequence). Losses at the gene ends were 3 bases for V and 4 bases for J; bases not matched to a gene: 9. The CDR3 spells CASSSQPGQVNQPQHF. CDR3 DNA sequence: TGTGCCAGCAGCTCTCAACCGGGACAGGTGAATCAGCCCCAGCATTTT.

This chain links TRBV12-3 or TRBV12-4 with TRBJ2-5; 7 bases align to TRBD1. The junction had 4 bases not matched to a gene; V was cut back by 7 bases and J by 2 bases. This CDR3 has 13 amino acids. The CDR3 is CASTPDRQETQYF. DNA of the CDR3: TGTGCCAGCACCCCGGACAGGCAAGAGACCCAGTACTTC.

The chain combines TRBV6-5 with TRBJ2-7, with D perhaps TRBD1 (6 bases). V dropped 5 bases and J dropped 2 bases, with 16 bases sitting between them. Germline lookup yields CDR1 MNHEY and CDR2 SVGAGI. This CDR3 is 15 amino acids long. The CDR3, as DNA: TGTGCCAGCAGTCCCCAGGGGACGGCACCCTACGAGCAGTACTTC. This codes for CASSPQGTAPYEQYF.

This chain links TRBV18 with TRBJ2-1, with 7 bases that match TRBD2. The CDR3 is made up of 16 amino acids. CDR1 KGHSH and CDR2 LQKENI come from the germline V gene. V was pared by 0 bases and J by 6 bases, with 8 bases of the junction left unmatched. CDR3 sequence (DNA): TGTGCCAGCTCACCACCGGGTTACTCTAGCGGCAATGAGCAGTTCTTC. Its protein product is CASSPPGYSSGNEQFF.

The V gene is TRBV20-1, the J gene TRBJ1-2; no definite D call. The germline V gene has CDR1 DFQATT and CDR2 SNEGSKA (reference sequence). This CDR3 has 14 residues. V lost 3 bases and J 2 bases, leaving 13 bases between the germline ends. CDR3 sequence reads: CSASSPAGNYGYTF. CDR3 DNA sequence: TGCAGTGCTAGTTCGCCCGCCGGAAACTATGGCTACACCTTC.

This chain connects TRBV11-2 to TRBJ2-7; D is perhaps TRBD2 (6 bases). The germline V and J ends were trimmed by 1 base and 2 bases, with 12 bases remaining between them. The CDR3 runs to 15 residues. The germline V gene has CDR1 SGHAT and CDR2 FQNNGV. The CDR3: CASSLGRGTAYEQYF. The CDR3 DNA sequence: TGTGCCAGCAGCTTAGGTCGGGGGACCGCCTACGAGCAGTACTTC.

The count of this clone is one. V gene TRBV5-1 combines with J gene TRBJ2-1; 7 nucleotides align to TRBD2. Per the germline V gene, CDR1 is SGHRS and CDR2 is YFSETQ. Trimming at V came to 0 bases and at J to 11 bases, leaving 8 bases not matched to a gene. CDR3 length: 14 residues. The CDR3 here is CASSLDLMGTKQFF. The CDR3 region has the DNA TGCGCCAGCAGCTTGGACTTGATGGGGACTAAGCAGTTCTTC.

In nucleotides, the CDR3 is TGTGCCAGCAGTTTCCGGGTCAATGAAAAACTGTTTTTT. Translating it yields CASSFRVNEKLFF. The chain is built from TRBV28 and TRBJ1-4; no firm D call. Germline CDR1 is MDHEN and CDR2 is SYDVKM. The V end was cut by 3 bases, the J end by 5 bases, with 7 bases between. The CDR3 spans 13 residues. The full variable domain, rest sourced from reference TRBV28 and TRBJ1-4, is DVKVTQSSRYLVKRTGEKVFLECVQDMDHENMFWYRQDPGLGLRLIYFSYDVKMKEKGDIPEGYSVSREKKERFSLILESASTNQTSMYLCASSFRVNEKLFFGSGTQLSVL.

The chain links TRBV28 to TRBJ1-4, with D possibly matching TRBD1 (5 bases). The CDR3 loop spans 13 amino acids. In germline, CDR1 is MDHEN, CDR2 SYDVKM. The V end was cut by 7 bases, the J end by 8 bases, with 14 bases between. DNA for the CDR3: TGTGCCAGCACCGGGACTCCGGAAGAAAAACTGTTTTTT. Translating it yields CASTGTPEEKLFF.

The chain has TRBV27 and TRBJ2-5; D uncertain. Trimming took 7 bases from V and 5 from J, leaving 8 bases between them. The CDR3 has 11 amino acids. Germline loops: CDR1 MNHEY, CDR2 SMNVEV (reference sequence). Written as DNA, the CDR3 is TGTGCCAGCACGTTGGGTGAGACCCAGTACTTC. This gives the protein CASTLGETQYF.

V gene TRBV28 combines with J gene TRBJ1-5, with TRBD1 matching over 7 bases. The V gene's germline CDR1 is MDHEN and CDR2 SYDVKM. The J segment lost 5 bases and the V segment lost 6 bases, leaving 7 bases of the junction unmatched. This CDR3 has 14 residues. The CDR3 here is CASRLQGWDQPQHF. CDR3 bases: TGTGCCAGCAGATTACAGGGGTGGGATCAGCCCCAGCATTTT.

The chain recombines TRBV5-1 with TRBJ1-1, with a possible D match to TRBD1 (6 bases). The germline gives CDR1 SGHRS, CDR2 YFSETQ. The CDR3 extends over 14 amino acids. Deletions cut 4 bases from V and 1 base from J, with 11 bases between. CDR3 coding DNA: TGCGCCAGCAGCGGGGGCCCCACGAACACTGAAGCTTTCTTT. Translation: CASSGGPTNTEAFF.

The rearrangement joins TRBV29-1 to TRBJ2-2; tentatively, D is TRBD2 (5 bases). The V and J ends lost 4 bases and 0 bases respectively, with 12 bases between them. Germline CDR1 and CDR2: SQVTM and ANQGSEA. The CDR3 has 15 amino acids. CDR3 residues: CSVAPSGANTGELFF. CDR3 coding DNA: TGCAGCGTTGCCCCCTCCGGGGCGAACACCGGGGAGCTGTTTTTT.

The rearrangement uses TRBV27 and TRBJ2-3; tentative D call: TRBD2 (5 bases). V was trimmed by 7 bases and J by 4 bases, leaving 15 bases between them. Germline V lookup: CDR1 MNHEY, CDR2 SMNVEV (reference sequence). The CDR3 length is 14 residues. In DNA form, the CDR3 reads TGTGCCAGCAAGAGGATAGGAGGCGCAGATACGCAGTATTTT. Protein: CASKRIGGADTQYF.

The CDR3 DNA reads as TGTGCCAGCAGTTACTCACAGGGTTTCTATGAAAAACTGTTTTTT. This sequence encodes CASSYSQGFYEKLFF. The chain combines TRBV6-5 with TRBJ1-4; tentative D call: TRBD1 (6 bases). V lost 0 bases, J lost 6 bases, and 11 bases lay in between. CDR3 size: 15 residues. Germline lookup yields CDR1 MNHEY and CDR2 SVGAGI.

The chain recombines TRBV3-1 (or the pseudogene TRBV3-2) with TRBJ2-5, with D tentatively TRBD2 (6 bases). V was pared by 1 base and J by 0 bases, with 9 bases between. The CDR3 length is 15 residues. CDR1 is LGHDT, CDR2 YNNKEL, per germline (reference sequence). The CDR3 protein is CASSQGASDQETQYF. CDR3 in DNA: TGTGCCAGCAGCCAAGGGGCTAGCGACCAAGAGACCCAGTACTTC.